Sequencing of this T cell receptor beta chain was carried out in a study of blood T cell repertoires in COVID-19. Looking at the study overall: Specimens from acute and convalescent COVID-19 originated in the United States, Italy and Spain. T cells, B-cell-depleted T cells, or PBMCs supplied cDNA or gDNA.

Under the authors' procedure: Amplification of reference gene primers provided the estimated nucleated cell counts. The table came from immunoSEQ multiplex PCR; TCRdb's copy has only in-frame clones and leaves some out. V, J and clone size derive from that table, while D and trimming were established from the DNA sequence. This table holds some 200,000 clones, approximately 81% found once. This CDR3 is built from 14 residues. V lost 4 bases to trimming and J lost 8 bases; unmatched junction nucleotides: 7. CDR1 is LNHDA and CDR2 is SQIVND in the germline V gene (reference sequence). In Seattle, patients joined the study during active infection and were tracked longitudinally.

This clonotype originated in an elderly woman with COVID-19, enrolled during active disease. The rearrangement joins TRBV19 to TRBJ2-3; 9 bases line up with TRBD2. Sequencing was done on a sample of peripheral blood. The CDR3 spells CASSSSGSTGTQYF. In DNA, the CDR3 is TGTGCCAGTAGTAGTAGCGGGAGTACCGGTACGCAGTATTTT.